The rows below give T cell receptor beta chains drawn from one sample of a study of PD-L1 blockade in urothelial cancer. The table came from immunoSEQ multiplex PCR; TCRdb's copy has only in-frame clones and leaves some out. The sample consists of about 88,000 clones, roughly 90% of them appearing once. The material was PBMCs, obtained around atezolizumab (anti-PD-L1) treatment. Receptors originate from a man in his sixties with urothelial cancer. CDR3s include the opening cysteine and the closing phenylalanine or tryptophan. Fields, in order: clone size, J gene, V gene, D gene, CDR3 DNA, CDR3 protein. The D gene is left open where the match is weak. Part of the rows lack a size; the others show once, few, many or a class for expanded clones.

abundance: .; j_gene: TRBJ1-2; v_gene: TRBV6-5; d_gene: TRBD1; CDR3nt: TGTGCCAGCAGTTACTCGACTGGGACAGGGAGAGGCTACACCTTC; CDR3aa: CASSYSTGTGRGYTF
abundance: .; j_gene: TRBJ1-5; v_gene: TRBV19; d_gene: .; CDR3nt: TGTGCCAGTAGTACGAACAGCCTAAGCAATCAGCCCCAGCATTTT; CDR3aa: CASSTNSLSNQPQHF
abundance: once; j_gene: TRBJ2-3; v_gene: TRBV29-1; d_gene: TRBD2; CDR3nt: TGCAGCGTTGTAGCGGGGGGGCCCAAAGATACGCAGTATTTT; CDR3aa: CSVVAGGPKDTQYF
abundance: .; j_gene: TRBJ2-3; v_gene: TRBV4-1; d_gene: TRBD2; CDR3nt: TGCGCCAGCAGCCAAGTTCCGCGACTAGCGAGCCCCACAGATACGCAGTATTTT; CDR3aa: CASSQVPRLASPTDTQYF
abundance: .; j_gene: TRBJ2-5; v_gene: TRBV2; d_gene: TRBD2; CDR3nt: TGTGCCACCAGTCCGTCAGCGGGAGGCCAAGAGACCCAGTACTTC; CDR3aa: CATSPSAGGQETQYF
abundance: .; j_gene: TRBJ2-3; v_gene: TRBV5-4; d_gene: .; CDR3nt: TGTGCCAGCAGCAGAGTAGGGGGGGTTTTAGCAGATACGCAGTATTTT; CDR3aa: CASSRVGGVLADTQYF
abundance: .; j_gene: TRBJ1-6; v_gene: TRBV11-1; d_gene: TRBD1; CDR3nt: TGTGCCAGCAGCTTAGCTTTCAGGGGGAGTTCACCCCTCCACTTT; CDR3aa: CASSLAFRGSSPLHF
abundance: .; j_gene: TRBJ2-3; v_gene: TRBV5-1; d_gene: TRBD1; CDR3nt: TGCGCCAGCAGCCCGGGACAGGGGGCCTTAGATACGCAGTATTTT; CDR3aa: CASSPGQGALDTQYF
abundance: .; j_gene: TRBJ2-2; v_gene: TRBV7-3; d_gene: TRBD1; CDR3nt: TGTGCCAGCAGCATAAACAGGGACAGGGGTTTCACCGGGGAGCTGTTTTTT; CDR3aa: CASSINRDRGFTGELFF
abundance: .; j_gene: TRBJ2-7; v_gene: TRBV10-2; d_gene: .; CDR3nt: TGCGCCAGCAGTGACCCGAGTCTCAGGGGGGCCTACGAGCAGTACTTC; CDR3aa: CASSDPSLRGAYEQYF
abundance: .; j_gene: TRBJ2-5; v_gene: TRBV11-2; d_gene: TRBD2; CDR3nt: TGTGCCAGCAGCTTTAGCGGGGGGTACCAAGAGACCCAGTACTTC; CDR3aa: CASSFSGGYQETQYF
abundance: .; j_gene: TRBJ2-7; v_gene: TRBV12-5; d_gene: TRBD1; CDR3nt: TGTGCTAGTGGAAGGGGACAGGGTGGGGAGCAGTACTTC; CDR3aa: CASGRGQGGEQYF
abundance: .; j_gene: TRBJ2-1; v_gene: TRBV29-1; d_gene: .; CDR3nt: TGCAGCGTGACCCCATCGGGGATGAGCTACAATGAGCAGTTCTTC; CDR3aa: CSVTPSGMSYNEQFF
abundance: .; j_gene: TRBJ2-1; v_gene: TRBV10-3; d_gene: TRBD2; CDR3nt: TGTGCCATCAGTGAGCGGGGGACTAGCGGGCCAGCCTACAATGAGCAGTTCTTC; CDR3aa: CAISERGTSGPAYNEQFF
abundance: .; j_gene: TRBJ1-1; v_gene: TRBV9; d_gene: .; CDR3nt: TGTGCCAGCAGCAGCACGCGGGCGAGCACTGAAGCTTTCTTT; CDR3aa: CASSSTRASTEAFF
abundance: once; j_gene: TRBJ2-1; v_gene: TRBV5-1; d_gene: TRBD2; CDR3nt: TGCGCCAGCAGCACGGGCGGGACTAGCGGGACCCCTAACAATGAGCAGTTCTTC; CDR3aa: CASSTGGTSGTPNNEQFF
abundance: once; j_gene: TRBJ2-3; v_gene: TRBV27; d_gene: .; CDR3nt: TGTGCCGGCCCAAGAGGCCCACTCACAGATACGCAGTATTTT; CDR3aa: CAGPRGPLTDTQYF
abundance: .; j_gene: TRBJ2-1; v_gene: TRBV9; d_gene: .; CDR3nt: TGTGCCAGCAGCGTAGGGGCAGGGGCATACAATGAGCAGTTCTTC; CDR3aa: CASSVGAGAYNEQFF
abundance: .; j_gene: TRBJ2-7; v_gene: TRBV6-6; d_gene: .; CDR3nt: TGTGCCAGCAGTCCGGACAGCTCCTACGAGCAGTACTTC; CDR3aa: CASSPDSSYEQYF
abundance: once; j_gene: TRBJ2-7; v_gene: TRBV4-1; d_gene: .; CDR3nt: TGCGCCAGCAGCCCCTACGGAGGCGAGCAGTACTTC; CDR3aa: CASSPYGGEQYF
abundance: .; j_gene: TRBJ2-7; v_gene: TRBV28; d_gene: TRBD2; CDR3nt: TGTGCCAGCACCGTAGACTCTCCGGGACTAGCGGGAGGAAGGTACGAGCAGTACTTC; CDR3aa: CASTVDSPGLAGGRYEQYF
abundance: .; j_gene: TRBJ1-3; v_gene: TRBV9; d_gene: TRBD1; CDR3nt: TGTGCCAGCAGTGGACAGGGCCACTCTGGAAACACCATATATTTT; CDR3aa: CASSGQGHSGNTIYF
abundance: .; j_gene: TRBJ2-5; v_gene: TRBV5-4; d_gene: TRBD2; CDR3nt: TGTGCCAGCAGCGTAGCGGGGGGGCCCTTGGAGACCCAGTACTTC; CDR3aa: CASSVAGGPLETQYF
abundance: .; j_gene: TRBJ2-1; v_gene: TRBV5-4; d_gene: .; CDR3nt: TGTGCCAGCAGCCCCCCCCGGACAGCCTACAATGAGCAGTTCTTC; CDR3aa: CASSPPRTAYNEQFF
abundance: .; j_gene: TRBJ2-6; v_gene: TRBV28; d_gene: TRBD1; CDR3nt: TGTGCCAGCAGTCCCGGGACAGGGGAAGGCAACGTCCTGACTTTC; CDR3aa: CASSPGTGEGNVLTF
abundance: .; j_gene: TRBJ2-7; v_gene: TRBV10-2; d_gene: TRBD1; CDR3nt: TGCGCCAGCAGACTACAGGGGATCTCCTACGAGCAGTACTTC; CDR3aa: CASRLQGISYEQYF
abundance: .; j_gene: TRBJ1-1; v_gene: TRBV7-2; d_gene: TRBD1; CDR3nt: TGTGCCAGCAGCCCGGACAGGGGGAACACTGAAGCTTTCTTT; CDR3aa: CASSPDRGNTEAFF
abundance: .; j_gene: TRBJ2-3; v_gene: TRBV7-2; d_gene: .; CDR3nt: TGTGCCAGCAGCTCGCGCGCAACAGATACGCAGTATTTT; CDR3aa: CASSSRATDTQYF
abundance: .; j_gene: TRBJ2-3; v_gene: TRBV6-5; d_gene: .; CDR3nt: TGTGCCAGCAGTAAGCGGGTCAGCACAGATACGCAGTATTTT; CDR3aa: CASSKRVSTDTQYF
abundance: .; j_gene: TRBJ1-1; v_gene: TRBV14; d_gene: .; CDR3nt: TGTGCCAGCAGCAACAGGGTCTTCGGGGAAGCTTTCTTT; CDR3aa: CASSNRVFGEAFF
abundance: .; j_gene: TRBJ2-3; v_gene: TRBV30; d_gene: TRBD2; CDR3nt: TGTGCCTGGAGTGCGTCTAGCGGACGGTTGTATTTT; CDR3aa: CAWSASSGRLYF
abundance: .; j_gene: TRBJ1-4; v_gene: TRBV4-3; d_gene: .; CDR3nt: TGCGCCAGCAGCCAAGATGGCGGGGAAAAACTGTTTTTT; CDR3aa: CASSQDGGEKLFF
abundance: .; j_gene: TRBJ2-3; v_gene: TRBV4-2; d_gene: TRBD2; CDR3nt: TGTGCCAGCAGCCAAGAGGGTAGCGGGATGGGGTATACGCAGTATTTT; CDR3aa: CASSQEGSGMGYTQYF
abundance: .; j_gene: TRBJ1-1; v_gene: TRBV7-9; d_gene: TRBD1; CDR3nt: TGTGCCAGCAGCACTAGGACAGGGTCTGTGAGGGACACTGAAGCTTTCTTT; CDR3aa: CASSTRTGSVRDTEAFF
abundance: .; j_gene: TRBJ2-1; v_gene: TRBV5-1; d_gene: TRBD2; CDR3nt: TGCGCCAGCAGCCTCTCCTGGACTAGCGGGGTGGACAATGAGCAGTTCTTC; CDR3aa: CASSLSWTSGVDNEQFF
abundance: .; j_gene: TRBJ1-5; v_gene: TRBV6-1; d_gene: TRBD1; CDR3nt: TGTGCCAGCAGTGAAGCAAGAGGGGGCGATCTTCGACAGCCCCAGCATTTT; CDR3aa: CASSEARGGDLRQPQHF
abundance: .; j_gene: TRBJ2-7; v_gene: TRBV9; d_gene: .; CDR3nt: TGTGCCAGCAGCAAGGGGGTGTATTCCGAGCAGTACTTC; CDR3aa: CASSKGVYSEQYF
abundance: .; j_gene: TRBJ2-3; v_gene: TRBV4-3; d_gene: .; CDR3nt: TGCGCCAGCAGCCAAGTTGGGCAGACCACAGATACGCAGTATTTT; CDR3aa: CASSQVGQTTDTQYF
abundance: .; j_gene: TRBJ1-1; v_gene: TRBV27; d_gene: .; CDR3nt: TGTGCCAGCGGCAGGGGCAGTACTGAAGCTTTCTTT; CDR3aa: CASGRGSTEAFF
abundance: .; j_gene: TRBJ1-2; v_gene: TRBV30; d_gene: .; CDR3nt: TGTGCCTGGAGCGGGGTATCGATCTATGGCTACACCTTC; CDR3aa: CAWSGVSIYGYTF